Below, 22 T cell receptor beta chains from the same sample are listed, as sequenced in a study of blood T cell repertoires in COVID-19. Profiling relied on immunoSEQ multiplex PCR, and the TCRdb table lists in-frame clones only, not all of them. The table has fewer than 350,000 clones, roughly nine tenths seen once. The source material was peripheral blood. The receptors were sampled from a woman between 25 and 40 years old with COVID-19, enrolled during active disease.

The chain links TRBV19 to TRBJ1-2, with 8 bases identical to TRBD1. Germline loops: CDR1 LNHDA, CDR2 SQIVND (reference sequence). Trimming took 8 bases from V and 6 from J; bases not matched to a gene: 8. This CDR3 contains 13 residues. The CDR3 loop reads CASRSGTGDGYTF. In DNA, the CDR3 is TGTGCCAGTCGAAGCGGGACAGGCGATGGCTACACCTTC.

The V gene is TRBV4-2, the J gene TRBJ1-1; D gene uncertain. CDR1 is LGHNA and CDR2 is YNFKEQ in the germline V gene. Trimming took 0 bases from V and 6 from J, leaving 8 bases between them. The CDR3 totals 13 residues. The CDR3 loop is CASSQDNAAEAFF. CDR3 DNA: TGTGCCAGCAGCCAAGATAATGCGGCTGAAGCTTTCTTT.

This rearrangement joins TRBV5-1 to TRBJ1-1; the match to TRBD1 covers 7 bases. CDR1 and CDR2 from the germline V gene are SGHRS and YFSETQ. The length of the CDR3 is 12 residues. J was trimmed by 5 bases and V by 5 bases; bases with no gene match: 3. The chain's CDR3 is CASRDRVTEAFF. The CDR3 DNA follows: TGCGCCAGCAGAGACAGGGTGACTGAAGCTTTCTTT.

V usage is TRBV30 and J usage is TRBJ2-5, with TRBD2 as a possible D gene (5 bases). Germline assignment: CDR1 GTSNPN and CDR2 SVGIG (reference sequence). The CDR3 is 13 amino acids. Trimming removed 3 bases from V and 5 bases from J, with 13 bases in between. The DNA of the CDR3 is TGTGCCTGGAGCACGTTGGGCGGGGAGACCCAGTACTTC. Amino acid sequence: CAWSTLGGETQYF.

V gene TRBV18 combines with J gene TRBJ2-5; 10 bases align to TRBD2. Germline lookup yields CDR1 KGHSH and CDR2 LQKENI. V was pared by 3 bases and J by 2 bases, with 3 bases of the junction left unmatched. The CDR3 has 15 residues. CDR3 in amino acids: CASSPTSGSQETQYF. CDR3 coding DNA: TGTGCCAGCTCACCGACTAGCGGGTCACAAGAGACCCAGTACTTC.

The J gene is TRBJ2-7, the V gene TRBV7-6; no definite D call. The germline V gene has CDR1 SGHVS and CDR2 FNYEAQ. V lost 5 bases and J lost 4, with 12 bases in between. CDR3 length: 13 amino acids. The DNA for the CDR3 is TGTGCCAGCAGCCCCACAAGCGTATACGAGCAGTACTTC. Protein: CASSPTSVYEQYF.

This clone was seen more than once but under ten times. The CDR3 coding sequence is TGTGCCAGCAGAGATGCCAGGGGGCGGGGTGAAGCTTTCTTT. Its protein product is CASRDARGRGEAFF. The chain employs TRBV28 and TRBJ1-1; 8 bases fit TRBD1. J lost 7 bases, V lost 6 bases, and 10 bases had no gene match. Looked up from germline, CDR1 is MDHEN and CDR2 is SYDVKM. This CDR3 has 14 amino acids.

The chain has TRBV5-8 and TRBJ1-1; D is undetermined. Per the germline V gene, CDR1 is SGHTS and CDR2 is YDEGEE. This CDR3 is 14 amino acids long. Trimming removed 5 bases from V and 0 bases from J, with 11 bases in between. The CDR3 spells CASSVGEMNTEAFF. As DNA, the CDR3 is TGTGCCAGCAGTGTTGGAGAGATGAACACTGAAGCTTTCTTT.

The genes are TRBV6-5 and TRBJ2-3; 10 bases map to TRBD2. The CDR3 has 15 residues. Trimming cost V 5 bases and J 2 bases; bases outside gene matches: 4. Germline assignment: CDR1 MNHEY and CDR2 SVGAGI. CDR3 amino acids: CASSLAGAYTDTQYF. CDR3 in DNA: TGTGCCAGCAGTCTAGCGGGGGCCTACACAGATACGCAGTATTTT.

V is TRBV27 and J is TRBJ2-1; 9 nucleotides match TRBD1. The V and J ends lost 6 bases and 8 bases, in that order; junction bases with no gene match: 11. CDR1 is MNHEY, CDR2 SMNVEV, per germline (reference sequence). The CDR3 spans 15 residues. CDR3 amino acids: CASREKQGAMYEQFF. The DNA for the CDR3 is TGTGCCAGCAGGGAGAAACAGGGGGCGATGTATGAGCAGTTCTTC.

V usage is TRBV6-5 and J usage is TRBJ1-3; D remains ambiguous. With 0 bases removed from V and 0 bases from J, the gap between germline ends came to 9 bases. The CDR3 loop spans 16 amino acids. Germline loops: CDR1 MNHEY, CDR2 SVGAGI. CDR3 DNA sequence: TGTGCCAGCAGTTACTCTAGGGAGATCTCTGGAAACACCATATATTTT. Translation: CASSYSREISGNTIYF.

The chain joins TRBV27 to TRBJ1-1, with 7 positions matching TRBD1. Trimming at V came to 5 bases and at J to 4 bases, leaving 4 bases not matched to a gene. The CDR3 loop spans 13 amino acids. Germline V gene data show CDR1 as MNHEY and CDR2 as SMNVEV (reference sequence). CDR3 in DNA: TGTGCCAGCAGTAAATCAGGGGGCACTGAAGCTTTCTTT. As protein: CASSKSGGTEAFF.

CDR3 in DNA: TGTGCCAGCGAGCGGGGGGGCCAAGAGACCCAGTACTTC. Translated, it gives CASERGGQETQYF. J is TRBJ2-5 and V is TRBV28; 10 nucleotides line up with TRBD2. V trimming: 8 bases; J trimming: 1 base; junction bases outside the gene matches: 1. Germline CDR1 reads MDHEN; CDR2 reads SYDVKM. CDR3 length: 13 amino acids.

For the CDR3, the DNA is TGCGCCAGCACCGGACAGGGAGACGAGCAGTTCTTC. It codes for CASTGQGDEQFF. The rearrangement uses TRBV5-1 and TRBJ2-1; 8 nucleotides align to TRBD1. The ends lost 6 bases at V and 10 bases at J; junction bases unmatched: 6. Germline CDR1 reads SGHRS; CDR2 reads YFSETQ. The CDR3 has 12 amino acids.

The rearrangement uses TRBV2 and TRBJ2-7; 7 nucleotides align to TRBD1. The germline V gene has CDR1 SNHLY and CDR2 FYNNEI. V was clipped by 7 bases and J by 3 bases; unmatched bases: 6. The CDR3 loop spans 13 amino acids. CDR3 in DNA: TGTGCCAGCATCCGGGACAGCTACTACGAGCAGTACTTC. The encoded protein is CASIRDSYYEQYF.

The gene calls are TRBV27 and TRBJ2-1; TRBD2 agrees at 12 bases. In germline, CDR1 is MNHEY, CDR2 SMNVEV (reference sequence). J was trimmed by 4 bases and V by 2 bases; bases with no gene match: 3. The CDR3 is made up of 16 amino acids. CDR3 in DNA: TGTGCCAGCAGTTTAATACTAGCGGGGGGATACAATGAGCAGTTCTTC. Its protein product is CASSLILAGGYNEQFF.

This clone was found a few times. V gene TRBV6-5 combines with J gene TRBJ2-5, with a tentative D call TRBD1 (7 bases). This CDR3 has 13 residues. The V end was cut by 7 bases, the J end by 4 bases, with 13 bases between. Germline assignment: CDR1 MNHEY and CDR2 SVGAGI. For the CDR3, the DNA is TGTGCCAGCATGAGTCAGGGGGGAGAGACCCAGTACTTC. Translation gives CASMSQGGETQYF.

CDR3 DNA: TGTGCCAGCAGTTTTCGGACAGGGGGAGGCGAGCAGTACTTC. Protein sequence: CASSFRTGGGEQYF. V is TRBV6-5 and J is TRBJ2-7; 10 bases fit TRBD1. Trimming removed 4 bases from V and 6 bases from J; junction bases left unmatched: 6. The CDR3 runs 14 residues. Germline CDR1 is MNHEY and CDR2 is SVGAGI.

The chain employs TRBV2 and TRBJ2-7; D is possibly TRBD2 (7 bases). This CDR3 region has 15 residues. Trimming removed 3 bases from V and 6 bases from J, with 18 bases in between. In germline, CDR1 is SNHLY, CDR2 FYNNEI. In DNA form, the CDR3 reads TGTGCCAGCAGTGATGAGGGGGGGCTCAATACCGAGCAGTACTTC. This translates into CASSDEGGLNTEQYF.

This chain uses TRBV6-2 or TRBV6-3 with TRBJ2-7, with 9 bases identical to TRBD2. Germline values: CDR1 MNHEY, CDR2 SVGEGT. This CDR3 is built from 14 residues. Trimming at V came to 5 bases and at J to 5 bases, leaving 7 bases not matched to a gene. CDR3 amino acids: CASSVAGGTHEQYF. The CDR3 DNA reads TGTGCCAGCAGTGTGGCGGGGGGGACGCACGAGCAGTACTTC.

The V call is TRBV5-6, the J call TRBJ1-4, with D maybe TRBD1 (5 bases). The V gene lost 6 bases and the J gene lost 8 bases, with 14 bases spanning the gap. Germline CDR1 is SGHDT and CDR2 is YYEEEE. The CDR3 loop spans 13 amino acids. The CDR3 loop reads CASNRAGVEKLFF. The DNA of the CDR3 is TGTGCCAGCAACCGGGCGGGGGTAGAAAAACTGTTTTTT.

The rearrangement uses TRBV7-6 and TRBJ2-3, with TRBD2 identical over 9 bases. CDR3 size: 17 residues. Per the germline V gene, CDR1 is SGHVS and CDR2 is FNYEAQ. V gave up 0 bases and J gave up 3 bases; unmatched junction bases: 7. The CDR3 bases are TGTGCCAGCAGCTTAGCGCGCAGCGCGGGGGGGACAGATACGCAGTATTTT. It yields the protein CASSLARSAGGTDTQYF. Complete variable domain (other parts from reference TRBV7-6 and TRBJ2-3): GAGVSQSPRYKVTKRGQDVALRCDPISGHVSLYWYRQALGQGPEFLTYFNYEAQQDKSGLPNDRFSAERPEGSISTLTIQRTEQRDSAMYRCASSLARSAGGTDTQYFGPGTRLTVL.